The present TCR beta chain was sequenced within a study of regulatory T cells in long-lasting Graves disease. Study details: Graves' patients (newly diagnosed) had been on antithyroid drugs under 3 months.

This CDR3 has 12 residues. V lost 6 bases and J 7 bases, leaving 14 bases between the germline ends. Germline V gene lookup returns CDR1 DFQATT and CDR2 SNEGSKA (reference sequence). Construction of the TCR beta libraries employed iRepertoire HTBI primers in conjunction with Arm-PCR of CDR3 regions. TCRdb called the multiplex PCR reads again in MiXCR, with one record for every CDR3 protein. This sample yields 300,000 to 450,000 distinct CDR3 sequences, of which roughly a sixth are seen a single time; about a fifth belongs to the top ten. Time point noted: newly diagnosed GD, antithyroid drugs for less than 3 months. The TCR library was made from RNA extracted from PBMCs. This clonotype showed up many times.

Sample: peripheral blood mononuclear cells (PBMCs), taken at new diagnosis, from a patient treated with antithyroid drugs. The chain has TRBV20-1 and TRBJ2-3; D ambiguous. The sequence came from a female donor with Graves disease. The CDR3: CSATGPGNTQYF. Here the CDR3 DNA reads TGCAGTGCCACCGGACCTGGGAATACGCAGTATTTT.